The rows below give T cell receptor beta chains drawn from one sample of a study of cytomegalovirus exposure and HLA in healthy donors. Libraries were prepared by immunoSEQ multiplex PCR; TCRdb keeps only in-frame clonotypes and omits some of them. The data show some 98,000 clones, about 70% seen once. Sample: PBMCs. The receptors derive from a human donor in good health. Each CDR3 is given without its conserved first and last residue. The order of the fields is V gene, clone size, CDR3 protein. Expanded clones get a size class; other rows say once, few or many, or leave the size out.

TRBV25-1,-,ASSDMGTGYRNEQF
TRBV5-4,-,ASGLTGQPGNTEAF
TRBV29-1,-,SVEVWDGRLSYEQY
TRBV12-5,-,ASALNINGGYT
TRBV6-5,-,ASSFQDRGTGELF
TRBV5-1,-,ASSLGLAGTSPDTQY
TRBV30,-,AWSGSLNTEAF
TRBV5-6,medium-sized,ASSLWGQVYSGNTIY
TRBV5-1,-,ASSSENRGNSPLH
TRBV18,-,ASSGRRIFSGANVLT
TRBV6-5,-,ASSQGTGTGYT
TRBV13,-,ASSLGRGTGNTIY
TRBV6-1,once,ASSERTGWYEQY
TRBV11-2,-,ASSLDSLAGGNEQF
TRBV15,many,ATSRDSGGANEQF
TRBV11-2,-,ASSLAGAPYEQY
TRBV1,-,TSSQITGADTEAF
TRBV11-2,once,ASSLTGSNQPQH
TRBV7-7,-,ASSRTSGSYETQY
TRBV6-1,few,ASISRDRDYGYT
TRBV19,-,ASTGTGGPYEQY
TRBV5-8,-,ASSLGTSSNEQF
TRBV6-1,few,ASSEVSVSYEQY
TRBV19,-,ASSALRQGLGTEAF
TRBV9,-,ASSQTTRRTEAF
TRBV5-4,once,ASSLSTAYIGETQY
TRBV19,once,ASSIRSSGTIIYGYT
TRBV25-1,-,APPGSGTGELF
TRBV7-2,-,ASSSTGGNQPQH
TRBV7-8,-,ASSSRDRESEAF
TRBV5-1,-,ASSLLRGGPYEQY
TRBV4-3,-,ASSQDRDNKNIQY
TRBV5-4,-,ASSSIGAGNNEQF
TRBV5-6,-,ASSRTGGAYNEQF
TRBV27,once,ASSPRGGGTYGYT
TRBV18,-,ASSPGTGTETQY
TRBV18,-,ASSPSGQGDYYEQY
TRBV19,-,ASRTGGKAHNEQF
TRBV7-9,-,SSSLAGTGRNEKLF
TRBV29-1,-,SVAGTGLNEQY
TRBV4-3,-,ASSQDPLAGQETQY
TRBV5-1,-,ASKPGGVASSHEQF
TRBV5-1,-,ASSLVGREGLNEQF
TRBV27,-,ASSRRTGLAGANVLT
TRBV6-1,-,ASSARLAGGIVETQY
TRBV2,-,ASKESAGDKAGELF
TRBV5-1,-,ASSLDAPGTGGWSYGYT
TRBV29-1,-,SVEGGGTGVYGYT
TRBV4-1,-,ASEGLAGEGCCEQF
TRBV5-1,-,ASSYLTGWTSGTGELF
TRBV7-8,-,ASSLGPGGKTQY
TRBV11-2,-,ASSPRDRGSYEQY
TRBV7-2,few,ASSPGGRRVQETQY
TRBV5-6,few,ASSGDSQGIGYT
TRBV29-1,-,SVDNSIAEAF
TRBV10-1,-,ASNLAGVGETQY
TRBV27,-,ASSLFPSTGGEGNSPLH